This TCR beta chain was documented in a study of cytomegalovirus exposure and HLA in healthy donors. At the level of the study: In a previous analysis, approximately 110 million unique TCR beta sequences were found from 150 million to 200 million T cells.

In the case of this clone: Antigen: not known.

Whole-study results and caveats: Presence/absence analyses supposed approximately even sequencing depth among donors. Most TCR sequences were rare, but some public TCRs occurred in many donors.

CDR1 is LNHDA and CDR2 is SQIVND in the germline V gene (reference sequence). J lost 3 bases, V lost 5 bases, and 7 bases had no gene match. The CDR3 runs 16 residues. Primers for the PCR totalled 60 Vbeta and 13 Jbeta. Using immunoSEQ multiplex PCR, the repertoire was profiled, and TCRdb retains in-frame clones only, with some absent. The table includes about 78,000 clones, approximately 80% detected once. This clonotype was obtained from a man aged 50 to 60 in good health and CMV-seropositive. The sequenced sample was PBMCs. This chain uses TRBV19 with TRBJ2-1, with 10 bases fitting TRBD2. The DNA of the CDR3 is TGTGCCAGTAGTTTTAGCGGGAGGACCCTCTACAATGAGCAGTTCTTC. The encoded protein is CASSFSGRTLYNEQFF.